The present T cell receptor beta chain was sequenced within a study of T cells in localized non-small cell lung cancer. As regards this clone: Its antigen remains unidentified.

Overall study results and limits: Adjacent lung held a median around 60 of the top 100 tumor clones. Longer overall survival was associated with a higher density of T cells in the blood. It was uninvolved adjacent lung that showed the highest T cell clonality, exceeding tumor.

TCRdb's copy holds only in-frame clones and misses some; the assay was immunoSEQ multiplex PCR. Of 45,000 or so clones listed, 75% to 95% are singletons. The junction had 6 bases not matched to a gene; V was cut back by 2 bases and J by 7 bases. Germline V CDR1 and CDR2: MDHEN, SYDVKM. CDR3 size: 14 residues. This TCR derives from a woman aged 35 to 70 with stage II lung adenocarcinoma. The chain employs TRBV28 and TRBJ1-2, with 8 bases fitting TRBD1. The material was PBMCs, obtained before any cancer treatment. The CDR3 DNA follows: TGTGCCAGCAGTTTAGGACAGGGCAAGGGTGGCTACACCTTC. Protein product: CASSLGQGKGGYTF.